The sequence of this T cell receptor (beta chain) was determined in a study of response to subunit inactivated influenza vaccine. Using its own MiXCR run on the RT-PCR reads, TCRdb lists one record per CDR3 protein. The sample shows around 760,000 distinct CDR3 sequences, 11% to 15% of them seen only once. Germline values: CDR1 ENHRY, CDR2 SYGVKD. V was pared by 3 bases and J by 5 bases, with 13 bases of the junction left unmatched. The CDR3 is made up of 17 amino acids. This clonotype appeared many times. The TCR sequence derives from a man aged 50 or older who received an inactivated influenza vaccine. The J gene is TRBJ2-5, the V gene TRBV10-3, with 9 bases lining up with TRBD1. This specimen was PBMCs from blood, taken 14 days before vaccination. CDR3 protein: CAISDRFSDRGYETQYF. CDR3 DNA sequence: TGTGCCATCAGTGACCGCTTTTCGGACAGGGGCTACGAGACCCAGTACTTC.